These 17 T cell receptor beta chains originate from one sample sequenced in a study of blood T cell repertoires in COVID-19. TCRdb's copy holds only in-frame clones and misses some; the assay was immunoSEQ multiplex PCR. The table has a few hundred thousand clones, about nine tenths seen once; the top ten hold approximately 11%. Source material: peripheral blood. The receptors here all came from a woman younger than 45 with COVID-19, enrolled during active disease.

The chain carries TRBV2 and TRBJ2-3; D uncertain. Trimming took off 8 bases at V and 3 bases at J, with 6 bases between the two ends. Germline-derived CDR1 and CDR2 are SNHLY and FYNNEI. There are 11 residues in the CDR3. CDR3 sequence reads: CASSVTDTQYF. The CDR3 DNA reads as TGTGCCAGCTCAGTGACAGATACGCAGTATTTT. Full variable domain (remainder filled in from reference TRBV2 and TRBJ2-3): EPEVTQTPSHQVTQMGQEVILRCVPISNHLYFYWYRQILGQKVEFLVSFYNNEISEKSEIFDDQFSVERPDGSNFTLKIRSTKLEDSAMYFCASSVTDTQYFGPGTRLTVL.

V usage is TRBV6-5 and J usage is TRBJ1-6, with 8 bases identical to TRBD1. Germline lookup yields CDR1 MNHEY and CDR2 SVGAGI. The V gene end was trimmed by 6 bases and the J gene end by 14 bases; junction bases not matched to a gene: 12. There are 14 residues in the CDR3. The CDR3, as DNA: TGTGCCAGCAGACGACAGGGGTTGGGTGGGGCCCTCCACTTT. Its translation is CASRRQGLGGALHF.

V gene TRBV27 combines with J gene TRBJ1-3; the match to TRBD1 covers 8 bases. Germline-derived CDR1 and CDR2 are MNHEY and SMNVEV (reference sequence). The CDR3 has 17 amino acids. V gave up 4 bases and J gave up 2 bases; unmatched junction bases: 10. The CDR3 DNA reads as TGTGCCAGCAGTTCTACAGGGGGGTACGCACCTGGAAACACCATATATTTT. Translated, it gives CASSSTGGYAPGNTIYF.

The chain carries TRBV6-6 and TRBJ2-1; 8 nucleotides line up with TRBD1. Per the germline V gene, CDR1 is MNHNY and CDR2 is SVGAGI (reference sequence). This CDR3 region has 12 residues. V lost 8 bases to trimming and J lost 4 bases; unmatched junction nucleotides: 1. CDR3 nucleotides: TGTGCCAGCCGGACAGGGTACAATGAGCAGTTCTTC. Residues: CASRTGYNEQFF.

This clone was seen a single time. The V gene is TRBV11-2, the J gene TRBJ2-1, with D hard to call. The CDR3 has 13 residues. V was trimmed by 5 bases and J by 6 bases, leaving 11 bases between them. Per germline, CDR1 SGHAT and CDR2 FQNNGV. The CDR3 is CASSPPSGNEQFF. The CDR3 DNA reads as TGTGCCAGCAGCCCCCCCTCCGGCAATGAGCAGTTCTTC.

CDR3 amino acids: CASTAVSGSGLFF. As DNA, the CDR3 is TGTGCCAGCACCGCTGTCAGCGGGAGTGGGCTGTTCTTC. J is TRBJ2-1 and V is TRBV2; the match to TRBD2 covers 8 bases. Germline lookup yields CDR1 SNHLY and CDR2 FYNNEI. There are 13 residues in the CDR3. V lost 7 bases to trimming and J lost 15 bases; unmatched junction nucleotides: 14.

The chain carries TRBV5-1 and TRBJ2-1, with TRBD1 as a possible D gene (6 bases). The CDR3 sequence is 15 residues long. V lost 4 bases, J lost 0 bases, and 11 bases lay in between. The germline V gene encodes CDR1 SGHRS and CDR2 YFSETQ. The CDR3 DNA reads TGCGCCAGCAGCCCCACAGGGAGCTCCTACAATGAGCAGTTCTTC. Protein: CASSPTGSSYNEQFF.

This clone was observed once. V and J are TRBV12-5 and TRBJ2-3; possible D gene TRBD1, 6 bases. The CDR3 totals 14 residues. Germline loops: CDR1 LGHNT, CDR2 FRNRAP. V lost 3 bases and J lost 2, with 9 bases in between. The CDR3 is CASGFGQTTDTQYF. CDR3 bases: TGTGCTAGTGGTTTCGGACAGACCACAGATACGCAGTATTTT.

The chain uses TRBV2 and TRBJ2-4; TRBD1 might be the D (5 bases). CDR3 length equals 15 residues. V was cut by 6 bases and J by 8 bases, with 20 bases left in between. Germline lookup yields CDR1 SNHLY and CDR2 FYNNEI. CDR3 residues: CASSPLDLEGDIQYF. The CDR3 DNA reads TGTGCCAGCAGCCCTCTGGACCTCGAAGGGGACATTCAGTACTTC.

V gene TRBV5-1 combines with J gene TRBJ2-3; TRBD1 matches at 9 bases. V was pared by 9 bases and J by 3 bases, with 8 bases of the junction left unmatched. CDR3 size: 14 residues. CDR1 is SGHRS and CDR2 is YFSETQ in the germline V gene. The CDR3 sequence: CATSRDRVTDTQYF. The CDR3 DNA reads TGCGCCACTTCCCGGGACAGGGTAACAGATACGCAGTATTTT.

The chain couples TRBV19 to TRBJ2-1, with D perhaps TRBD2 (6 bases). V lost 8 bases and J lost 5, with 7 bases in between. Germline V gives CDR1 LNHDA, CDR2 SQIVND (reference sequence). CDR3 size: 11 residues. CDR3 amino acids: CASSGDNEQFF. The CDR3 DNA follows: TGTGCCAGTTCGGGGGACAATGAGCAGTTCTTC.

The gene calls are TRBV5-1 and TRBJ2-7; 8 positions agree with TRBD1. This CDR3 has 13 residues. Germline CDR1 reads SGHRS; CDR2 reads YFSETQ. V gave up 4 bases and J gave up 5 bases; unmatched junction bases: 5. The CDR3 DNA sequence: TGCGCCAGCAGCCCGGACAGGGTGGACGAGCAGTACTTC. Translating it yields CASSPDRVDEQYF.

The J gene is TRBJ2-7, the V gene TRBV7-8; 10 nucleotides agree with TRBD2. Trimming cost V 5 bases and J 8 bases; bases outside gene matches: 9. Germline CDR1 reads SGHVS; CDR2 reads FQNEAQ. The CDR3 spans 14 residues. In DNA, the CDR3 is TGTGCCAGCAGCACTAGCGGGGCCGCCGTGAAGCAGTACTTC. This codes for CASSTSGAAVKQYF.

The chain couples TRBV2 to TRBJ2-1; a weak D match, TRBD2 (6 bases). Trimming shortened V by 3 bases and J by 2 bases, and 11 bases separated the two germline ends. Germline V lookup: CDR1 SNHLY, CDR2 FYNNEI. The CDR3 loop spans 15 amino acids. CDR3 nucleotides: TGTGCCAGCAGTGACGCGGGGCGGACCTACAATGAGCAGTTCTTC. This codes for CASSDAGRTYNEQFF.

The rearrangement joins TRBV5-4 to TRBJ1-2; D is unclear. V was pared by 1 base and J by 2 bases, with 6 bases between. Germline assignment: CDR1 SGHNT and CDR2 YYREEE (reference sequence). This CDR3 has 13 amino acids. CDR3 amino acids: CASSLTTNYGYTF. The CDR3 DNA reads as TGTGCCAGCAGCTTGACAACAAACTATGGCTACACCTTC.

The CDR3 coding sequence is TGTGCCAGCAGTATGGGGACTACTGGAGAGACCCAGTACTTC. Protein sequence: CASSMGTTGETQYF. This chain connects TRBV2 to TRBJ2-5; 7 bases are shared with TRBD2. This CDR3 spans 14 amino acids. V lost 5 bases, J lost 4 bases, and 7 bases stayed unmatched. Germline CDR1 SNHLY, CDR2 FYNNEI.

The chain carries TRBV15 and TRBJ2-7, with 7 nucleotides matching TRBD1. CDR3 length equals 14 residues. V shed 3 bases, J shed 5 bases, and the junction held 7 bases outside the gene matches. Germline CDR1 and CDR2: LNHNV and YYDKDF (reference sequence). CDR3 sequence (DNA): TGTGCCACCAGCAGGGGGGAGACAGGGCACGAGCAGTACTTC. The encoded protein is CATSRGETGHEQYF. Looking up the rest from reference TRBV15 and TRBJ2-7 gives the full variable domain: DAMVIQNPRYQVTQFGKPVTLSCSQTLNHNVMYWYQQKSSQAPKLLFHYYDKDFNNEADTPDNFQSRRPNTSFCFLDIRSPGLGDTAMYLCATSRGETGHEQYFGPGTRLTVT.